The next 26 T cell receptor beta chains were all read from a single sample in a study of T cell responses to AZD1222 COVID-19 vaccine. Repertoires were generated with immunoSEQ multiplex PCR, while TCRdb's copy carries only in-frame clones and drops some. This table holds around 70,000 clones, about 90% found once. The material sequenced was peripheral blood, taken 28 days after the second AZD1222 dose. The receptors come from an adult who received the AZD1222 COVID-19 vaccine.

The sample holds one count of this clone. J is TRBJ1-2 and V is TRBV18; D remains ambiguous. The V end lost 6 bases, the J end lost 4 bases, and 15 bases lay between the germline ends. Germline CDR1 KGHSH, CDR2 LQKENI. CDR3 length equals 14 residues. The CDR3 region has the DNA TGTGCCAGCTCCACCGGGAGAGGGTTCTATGGCTACACCTTC. Translating it yields CASSTGRGFYGYTF.

This sequence joins TRBV2 and TRBJ1-1, with D maybe TRBD1 (6 bases). Germline CDR1 SNHLY, CDR2 FYNNEI. The V end was cut by 7 bases, the J end by 4 bases, with 16 bases between. CDR3 length: 14 residues. The DNA of the CDR3 is TGTGCCAGCACTCAAGGGGGGTGGCCCACTGAAGCTTTCTTT. Its protein product is CASTQGGWPTEAFF.

This chain links TRBV12-5 with TRBJ1-2; D not resolved. The CDR3 is made up of 13 amino acids. V was cut by 3 bases and J by 4 bases, with 9 bases left in between. Germline CDR1 and CDR2: LGHNT and FRNRAP. The CDR3 sequence is CASGLQIPYGYTF. CDR3 in DNA: TGTGCTAGTGGTTTACAGATACCCTATGGCTACACCTTC.

Comments on this clone: One end of the junction does not line up with germline, which may come from a read error. The chain has TRBV11-2 and TRBJ1-1, with D tentatively TRBD1 (5 bases). The V gene's germline CDR1 is SGHAT and CDR2 FQNNGV. This CDR3 is built from 15 residues. The CDR3 DNA is TGTGCCAGCGCTTCGGGGTGGTCAGGGAACACTGAGGCTTTCTTT. Protein: CASASGWSGNTEAFF.

This rearrangement joins TRBV30 to TRBJ1-2; D is ambiguous. Trimming took off 7 bases at V and 4 bases at J, with 16 bases between the two ends. The CDR3 totals 13 residues. Per the germline V gene, CDR1 is GTSNPN and CDR2 is SVGIG (reference sequence). For the CDR3, the DNA is TGTGCCTCCCCGAAGCAGGTTACCTATGGCTACACCTTC. It yields the protein CASPKQVTYGYTF. The full variable domain, rest sourced from reference TRBV30 and TRBJ1-2, is SQTIHQWPATLVQPVGSPLSLECTVEGTSNPNLYWYRQAAGRGLQLLFYSVGIGQISSEVPQNLSASRPQDRQFILSSKKLLLSDSGFYLCASPKQVTYGYTFGSGTRLTVV.

A single count supports this clone. The chain employs TRBV5-1 and TRBJ1-3; D perhaps matches TRBD1 (5 bases). Deletions cut 0 bases from V and 0 bases from J, with 13 bases between. This CDR3 has 17 amino acids. The germline V gene has CDR1 SGHRS and CDR2 YFSETQ. Here the CDR3 reads CASSLDPGPISGNTIYF. CDR3 sequence (DNA): TGCGCCAGCAGCTTGGATCCAGGGCCAATCTCTGGAAACACCATATATTTT. The whole variable domain, remainder taken from reference TRBV5-1 and TRBJ1-3, is KAGVTQTPRYLIKTRGQQVTLSCSPISGHRSVSWYQQTPGQGLQFLFEYFSETQRNKGNFPGRFSGRQFSNSRSEMNVSTLELGDSALYLCASSLDPGPISGNTIYFGEGSWLTVV.

V gene TRBV28 combines with J gene TRBJ2-1; D call uncertain. The V end was cut by 7 bases, the J end by 4 bases, with 5 bases between. This CDR3 contains 11 residues. Germline V CDR1 and CDR2: MDHEN, SYDVKM. The CDR3 loop is CASNFYNEQFF. CDR3 nucleotides: TGTGCCAGCAACTTTTACAATGAGCAGTTCTTC.

The chain couples TRBV13 to TRBJ1-2, with D perhaps matching TRBD1 (5 bases). CDR3 length equals 14 residues. Germline values: CDR1 PRHDT, CDR2 FYEKMQ (reference sequence). Trimming took 7 bases from V and 2 from J, leaving 14 bases between them. The CDR3 loop is CASTRRDVNYGYTF. CDR3 bases: TGTGCCAGCACCCGGAGGGACGTGAACTATGGCTACACCTTC.

The chain recombines TRBV7-9 with TRBJ2-1; TRBD2 agrees at 7 bases. Germline-derived CDR1 and CDR2 are SEHNR and FQNEAQ (reference sequence). This CDR3 has 16 residues. V lost 2 bases and J lost 4; bases outside the gene matches: 8. CDR3 sequence: CASSLKGTNNYNEQFF. In nucleotides, the CDR3 is TGTGCCAGCAGCTTAAAAGGGACTAACAATTACAATGAGCAGTTCTTC.

The chain is built from TRBV10-3 and TRBJ2-7, with 8 bases matching TRBD1. After removal of 3 bases from V and 0 bases from J, the junction contained 10 bases not matched to a gene. Germline assignment: CDR1 ENHRY and CDR2 SYGVKD. This CDR3 contains 17 residues. The CDR3 spells CAISDPGQGSSSYEQYF. The CDR3 DNA follows: TGTGCCATCAGTGACCCCGGACAGGGTTCCAGCTCCTACGAGCAGTACTTC.

CDR3 region: CAWQVGPNEKLFF. The CDR3 nucleotides read TGTGCCTGGCAGGTTGGGCCTAATGAAAAACTGTTTTTT. The rearrangement links TRBV30 to TRBJ1-4, with unresolved D. This CDR3 spans 13 amino acids. Germline CDR1 GTSNPN, CDR2 SVGIG (reference sequence). V shed 5 bases and J shed 3 bases, with 10 bases lying between them.

This chain connects TRBV7-2 to TRBJ1-1, with D uncertain. The V end lost 1 base, the J end lost 4 bases, and 7 bases lay between the germline ends. The CDR3 has 13 amino acids. Per germline, CDR1 SGHTA and CDR2 FQGNSA. CDR3 protein: CASSLVSATEAFF. Written as DNA, the CDR3 is TGTGCCAGCAGCTTAGTCTCTGCCACTGAAGCTTTCTTT.

V and J are TRBV11-2 and TRBJ1-5, with D maybe TRBD1 (6 bases). The V gene lost 6 bases and the J gene lost 5 bases, with 14 bases spanning the gap. There are 14 residues in the CDR3. Germline-derived CDR1 and CDR2 are SGHAT and FQNNGV. The CDR3 sequence is CASSRRGGDQPQHF. CDR3 nucleotides: TGTGCCAGCAGTCGACGGGGGGGCGATCAGCCCCAGCATTTT.

This clone was seen once. This chain joins TRBV6-1 and TRBJ2-1; D assignment may be TRBD1 or TRBD2 (5 bases each). Trimming took off 2 bases at V and 7 bases at J, with 18 bases between the two ends. Germline loops: CDR1 MNHNS, CDR2 SASEGT. CDR3 length equals 16 residues. As DNA, the CDR3 is TGTGCCAGCAGTGAAAATAACGGGGCAGGGAATAATGAGCAGTTCTTC. Translated: CASSENNGAGNNEQFF.

The chain couples TRBV19 to TRBJ1-3, with TRBD1 as a possible D gene (5 bases). V was clipped by 9 bases and J by 1 base, with 13 bases between them. Germline V gene lookup returns CDR1 LNHDA and CDR2 SQIVND (reference sequence). The CDR3 has 14 amino acids. The CDR3 spells CASTLYRSGNTIYF. The DNA of the CDR3 is TGTGCCAGCACATTATACAGGTCTGGAAACACCATATATTTT.

The chain combines TRBV11-3 with TRBJ2-1, with 10 bases that match TRBD2. The CDR3 length is 15 residues. Germline V lookup: CDR1 SGHNT, CDR2 YENEEA. With 3 bases clipped from V and 4 bases from J, the junction kept 3 bases outside the gene matches. In nucleotides, the CDR3 is TGTGCCAGCAGCTTGGGGACTAGCGAATACAATGAGCAGTTCTTC. The encoded protein is CASSLGTSEYNEQFF.

The chain recombines TRBV19 with TRBJ1-2; D is possibly TRBD1 (6 bases). The germline gives CDR1 LNHDA, CDR2 SQIVND (reference sequence). The CDR3 spans 14 residues. V lost 1 base to trimming and J lost 5 bases, with 11 bases between them. The CDR3 sequence: CASSIGRTEYGYTF. The CDR3 nucleotides read TGTGCCAGTAGTATAGGCCGGACAGAGTATGGCTACACCTTC.

This chain uses TRBV5-5 with TRBJ2-7; D call uncertain. V lost 4 bases, J lost 2 bases, and 7 bases lay in between. This CDR3 is 12 amino acids long. From germline, CDR1 is SGHKS and CDR2 YYEKEE (reference sequence). For the CDR3, the DNA is TGTGCCAGCAGCCTCGGAACCTACGAGCAGTACTTC. This translates into CASSLGTYEQYF.

This chain uses TRBV28 with TRBJ2-7, with D perhaps given as TRBD1 or TRBD2 (7 bases each). Looked up from germline, CDR1 is MDHEN and CDR2 is SYDVKM. This CDR3 has 18 amino acids. With 3 bases removed from V and 4 bases from J, the gap between germline ends came to 25 bases. The CDR3 DNA is TGTGCCAGCAGTTTCCAGGGCGGAGGGGGCGGGAGTATTTACGAGCAGTACTTC. It encodes CASSFQGGGGGSIYEQYF.

There are a few counts of this clone. The chain couples TRBV4-2 to TRBJ2-2, with D uncertain. The germline CDR1 and CDR2 sequences are LGHNA and YNFKEQ. V lost 1 base, J lost 3 bases, and 9 bases lay in between. This CDR3 comprises 15 residues. This CDR3 is CASSQAFSDTGELFF. The CDR3 bases are TGTGCCAGCAGCCAAGCGTTCTCGGACACCGGGGAGCTGTTTTTT.

This chain uses TRBV6-1 with TRBJ1-1, with 10 bases identical to TRBD1. V dropped 4 bases and J dropped 1; count of bases not matched to a gene: 18. From germline, CDR1 is MNHNS and CDR2 SASEGT. This CDR3 has 20 amino acids. CDR3 sequence (DNA): TGTGCCAGCAGTGGGAGGGACAGGGGAGTGATCTCTCATAGGAACACTGAAGCTTTCTTT. It specifies CASSGRDRGVISHRNTEAFF.

The chain is built from TRBV6-1 and TRBJ2-7; 9 bases agree with TRBD2. CDR1 is MNHNS, CDR2 SASEGT, per germline. The CDR3 sequence is 16 residues long. J gave up 4 bases and V 0 bases, and 7 bases lay outside the gene matches. The CDR3 loop is CASSEAGAGGRYEQYF. In DNA form, the CDR3 reads TGTGCCAGCAGTGAAGCGGGGGCGGGAGGGCGATACGAGCAGTACTTC.

The chain joins TRBV9 to TRBJ2-5; D gene uncertain. The CDR3 has 13 residues. Germline V gives CDR1 SGDLS, CDR2 YYNGEE. Trimming stripped 3 bases from V and 4 bases from J, with 10 bases between. DNA of the CDR3: TGTGCCAGCAGCGCAAGCTACGGAGAGACCCAGTACTTC. Translation: CASSASYGETQYF.

The J gene is TRBJ1-1, the V gene TRBV7-9; maybe TRBD1 (6 bases). The CDR3 totals 14 residues. Trimming took off 5 bases at V and 10 bases at J, with 20 bases between the two ends. From germline, CDR1 is SEHNR and CDR2 FQNEAQ (reference sequence). In DNA, the CDR3 is TGTGCCAGCAGCCCCGACAGGTCGGTAGTCGGAGCTTTCTTT. Its translation: CASSPDRSVVGAFF.

The rearrangement uses TRBV5-4 and TRBJ2-7; a possible D gene is TRBD1 (5 bases). Trimming left V 0 bases short and J 1 base short, with 5 bases between. CDR1 and CDR2 from the germline V gene are SGHNT and YYREEE (reference sequence). The CDR3 length is 13 residues. As DNA, the CDR3 is TGTGCCAGCAGCTTGGGACAGTCCTACGAGCAGTACTTC. As protein: CASSLGQSYEQYF.

For the CDR3, the DNA is TGTGCCAGCTCACAATTCGCCACAGGGGGGGATAACTATGGCTACACCTTC. Translation gives CASSQFATGGDNYGYTF. The chain joins TRBV18 to TRBJ1-2; 8 bases map to TRBD1. The CDR3 sequence is 17 residues long. Germline V gene data show CDR1 as KGHSH and CDR2 as LQKENI. With V trimmed by 4 bases and J by 1 base, 11 bases remained unmatched.